The present entry profiles one TCR beta chain with its context. Its antigen is still unknown. CD4+ T cell IFNgamma after overnight CMV lysate exposure gave donor CMV status. An equimolar mix of two oligonucleotides served as the beta constant-region primer for TRBC1 and TRBC2. TCRdb independently ran MiXCR on the UMI-ligation and nested PCR reads; one entry per CDR3 protein. The table lists about 90,000 distinct CDR3 sequences, 7% of them singletons, with 1.5% to 2% in the top ten. From germline, CDR1 is MNHEY and CDR2 SMNVEV (reference sequence). V was clipped by 4 bases and J by 2 bases, with 17 bases between them. The CDR3 loop spans 16 amino acids. This entry belongs to a study of naive and memory T cell subsets. Study conclusions and caveats: Gini index rose across naive, CM, EM and EMRA in CD4 and CD8.

V usage is TRBV27 and J usage is TRBJ1-1; D possibly corresponds to TRBD1 (5 bases). Material for sequencing was central memory CD4+ T cells from blood. The source is a human donor in good health. CDR3: CASSSKGWGSNTEAFF. CDR3 DNA sequence: TGTGCCAGCAGTTCCAAAGGGTGGGGGTCAAACACTGAAGCTTTCTTT.